Below are 5 T cell receptor beta chains sequenced from a single sample in a study of blood T cells in healthy people across ages. A second about 7 to 11 cycle PCR used barcoded and J-beta primers. One entry per CDR3 protein, called by TCRdb with MiXCR from the 5' RACE reads. The repertoire holds approximately 830,000 distinct CDR3 sequences, with approximately 59% as singletons. Sequenced input: blood. These receptors were taken from a man aged 25-40 years in good health.

This clonotype has only a few counts. V gene TRBV4-3 combines with J gene TRBJ2-3; 9 nucleotides line up with TRBD2. CDR1 is LGHNA and CDR2 is YSLEER in the germline V gene. The J segment lost 2 bases and the V segment lost 6 bases, leaving 9 bases of the junction unmatched. The CDR3 sequence is 16 residues long. This CDR3 is CASSSASGALTDTQYF. CDR3 nucleotides: TGCGCCAGCAGTTCAGCTAGCGGGGCCCTCACAGATACGCAGTATTTT.

This clonotype has a handful of counts. Here the CDR3 DNA reads TGTGCCAGCAGCTTAATTTACAGGGGGGGCCCTTCGAATGAGCAGTTCTTC. Its protein is CASSLIYRGGPSNEQFF. V and J are TRBV7-3 and TRBJ2-1; a possible D gene is TRBD1 (8 bases). The ends were cut back, 1 base at V and 7 bases at J, with 20 bases in the middle. Germline loops: CDR1 SGHTA, CDR2 FQGTGA. The CDR3 is 17 residues long.

The genes are TRBV3-1 and TRBJ1-2; tentative D call: TRBD1 (6 bases). Trimming removed 1 base at V and 3 bases at J, with 9 bases between. Germline V gives CDR1 LGHDT, CDR2 YNNKEL (reference sequence). The CDR3 extends over 14 amino acids. In DNA form, the CDR3 reads TGTGCCAGCAGCCAAGGTACAGGGCACTATGGCTACACCTTC. Protein sequence: CASSQGTGHYGYTF.

The sample holds one count of this clonotype. The V gene is TRBV9, the J gene TRBJ2-3; D is tentatively TRBD1 or TRBD2 (5 bases each). Germline CDR1 SGDLS, CDR2 YYNGEE. Trimming shortened V by 4 bases and J by 4 bases, and 19 bases separated the two germline ends. This CDR3 region has 16 residues. The CDR3, as DNA: TGTGCCAGCAGCCCAAGGCTAACAGGAGGCGCAGATACGCAGTATTTT. Amino acids: CASSPRLTGGADTQYF. Complete variable domain (other parts from reference TRBV9 and TRBJ2-3): DSGVTQTPKHLITATGQRVTLRCSPRSGDLSVYWYQQSLDQGLQFLIQYYNGEERAKGNILERFSAQQFPDLHSELNLSSLELGDSALYFCASSPRLTGGADTQYFGPGTRLTVL.

This sequence joins TRBV7-8 and TRBJ1-1; 9 bases align to TRBD1. This CDR3 comprises 15 residues. With V trimmed by 5 bases and J by 3 bases, 7 bases remained unmatched. Germline CDR1 reads SGHVS; CDR2 reads FQNEAQ. Written as DNA, the CDR3 is TGTGCCAGCAGCATTTACAGGGGGCCCGACACTGAAGCTTTCTTT. Translated: CASSIYRGPDTEAFF.